What follows describes a single T cell receptor (beta chain). This clonotype occurred a few times. Its recognized antigen is unknown. No base quality information exists; no much larger clone differs at one position. Synthesis of TCR cDNA relied on 5'RACE template switching, a step that introduced a universal primer site along with unique molecular identifiers. Priming of cDNA synthesis was performed from both the TCR alpha and TCR beta constant segments. Two PCR steps were used to amplify libraries, with sample barcodes and sequencing adapters being added in the second step. Sequencing of libraries was done on Illumina HiSeq 2500 (2x100 bp) or NovaSeq (2x150 bp). The authors processed their data as follows. Reads were demultiplexed and collapsed into UMI consensus sequences with MIGEC, and V(D)J alignment was performed with MiXCR. Using edgeR on replicate PBMC samples, clonotypes were called vaccine-responding if FDR was below 0.01 and the log2 fold change was above 5 up to day 15. Bulk clonotypes were assigned CD4 or CD8 identity according to which sequenced CD4 or CD8 repertoire held them at higher abundance. TCRdb cleaned the public reads at Q25 with fastp, built clones with MiXCR and kept in-frame beta chains. For every CDR3 protein sequence, its rows merge into one entry that carries the most common genes and DNA. The V and J calls, along with clone size, are taken from TCRdb and not from the paper's own processing. Here the sample has just under 600,000 distinct CDR3 sequences; roughly 14% occur a single time. Jointly, the top ten make up around an eighth of the sample.

This sample is drawn from a study of T cells after yellow fever vaccination (dated by TCRdb to the late 2010s). Describing the broader study: The SMART-Seq v4 Ultra Low Input RNA kit was used to prepare libraries from fractions with low cell numbers. To track T-cell clones before and after primary and booster YFV17D yellow fever vaccination, bulk TCR alpha and beta repertoires were sequenced longitudinally. Two healthy male donors, one aged 18 to 29 and one aged 30 to 40 years, were included in the cohort. Blood samples were taken at several timepoints before and after primary and secondary immunization, and bulk PBMC replicates and cell subsets were isolated.

The CDR3 holds 17 amino acids from the cysteine to the phenylalanine. Only CDR3 DNA remains: 51 bases, in frame from the first base. CDR1 is given as MNHEY and CDR2 as SMNVEV, both from the germline V gene (reference sequence). V loses 1 base, J loses 2 bases, and the germline ends lie 17 bases apart. Findings and caveats that apply to the study as a whole: A small fraction of clonotypes appeared in both the CD4 and CD8 compartments, likely as a result of convergent recombination. Most clones expanded after primary vaccination were re-detected after the booster (about 96% of CD4 and 80% to 90% of CD8), suggesting broad memory maintenance. Because abundant contaminating clonotypes from the bulk population could be contained in FACS-sorted repertoires, computational filtering was required. Because the study included only a couple of donors, the extent to which the findings can be generalized is limited. Compared with the primary T-cell response, the secondary T-cell response was faster but weaker, reaching its peak on day 5 rather than on day 15.

The sample's treatment or condition label, in plain terms: live attenuated yellow fever vaccine strain. At each blood-draw timepoint, two biological replicates of bulk PBMCs were obtained. PBMCs were isolated from peripheral blood using a standard Ficoll-Paque protocol. RNA was extracted with TriZol from bulk PBMCs, CD4 and CD8 fractions, and dextramer-positive and dextramer-negative fractions. The rearranged segments are TRBV27 and TRBJ2-5; TRBD2 could be the D gene, as 6 bases match. The clonotype originates from a man aged 30 to 39 who received the YFV17D yellow fever vaccine. Material: PBMCs, obtained on the day of the yellow fever booster vaccination. The CDR3 sequence is CASSLYPPLAEQETQYF. The DNA sequence is given as TGTGCCAGCAGTTTATACCCCCCCTTAGCGGAGCAAGAGACCCAGTACTTC.